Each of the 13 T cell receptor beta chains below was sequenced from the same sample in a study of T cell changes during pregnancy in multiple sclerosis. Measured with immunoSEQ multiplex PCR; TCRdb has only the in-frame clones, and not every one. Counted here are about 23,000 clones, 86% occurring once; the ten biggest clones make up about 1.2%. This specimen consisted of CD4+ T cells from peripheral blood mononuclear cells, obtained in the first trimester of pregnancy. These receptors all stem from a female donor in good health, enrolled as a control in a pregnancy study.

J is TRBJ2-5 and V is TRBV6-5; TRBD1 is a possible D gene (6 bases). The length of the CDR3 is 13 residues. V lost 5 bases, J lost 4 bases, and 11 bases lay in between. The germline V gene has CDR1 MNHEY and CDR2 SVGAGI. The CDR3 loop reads CASSAVRGETQYF. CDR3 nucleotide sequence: TGTGCCAGCAGTGCTGTCAGGGGAGAGACCCAGTACTTC.

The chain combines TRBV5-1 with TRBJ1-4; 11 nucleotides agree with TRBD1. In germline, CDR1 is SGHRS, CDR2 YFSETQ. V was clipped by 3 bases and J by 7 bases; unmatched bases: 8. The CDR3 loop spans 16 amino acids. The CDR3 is CASSSPGQGGGEKLFF. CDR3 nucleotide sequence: TGCGCCAGCAGCTCGCCGGGACAGGGGGGAGGTGAAAAACTGTTTTTT. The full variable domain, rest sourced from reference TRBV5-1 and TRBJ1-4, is KAGVTQTPRYLIKTRGQQVTLSCSPISGHRSVSWYQQTPGQGLQFLFEYFSETQRNKGNFPGRFSGRQFSNSRSEMNVSTLELGDSALYLCASSSPGQGGGEKLFFGSGTQLSVL.

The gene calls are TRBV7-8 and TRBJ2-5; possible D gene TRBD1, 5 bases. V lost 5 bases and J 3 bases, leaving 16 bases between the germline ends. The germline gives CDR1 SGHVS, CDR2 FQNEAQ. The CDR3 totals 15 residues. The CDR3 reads CASSPRRQPEETQYF. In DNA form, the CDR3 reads TGTGCCAGCAGCCCGAGAAGACAGCCCGAAGAGACCCAGTACTTC.

As DNA, the CDR3 is TGTGCCAGCAGCGTAGAGGGGCATAATTCACCCCTCCACTTT. It yields the protein CASSVEGHNSPLHF. The chain combines TRBV9 with TRBJ1-6, with D tentatively TRBD1 (5 bases). CDR1 SGDLS and CDR2 YYNGEE come from the germline V gene. The CDR3 sequence is 14 residues long. V dropped 0 bases and J dropped 5 bases, with 6 bases sitting between them.

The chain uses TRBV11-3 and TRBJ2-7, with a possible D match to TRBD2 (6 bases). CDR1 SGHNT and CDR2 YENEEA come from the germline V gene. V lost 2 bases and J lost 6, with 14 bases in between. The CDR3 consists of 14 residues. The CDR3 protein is CASSLIAGQSEQYF. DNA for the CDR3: TGTGCCAGCAGCTTAATCGCGGGGCAAAGCGAGCAGTACTTC.

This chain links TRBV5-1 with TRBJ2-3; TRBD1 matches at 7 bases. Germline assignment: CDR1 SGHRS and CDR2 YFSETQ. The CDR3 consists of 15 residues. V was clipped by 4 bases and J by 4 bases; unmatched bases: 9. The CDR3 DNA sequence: TGCGCCAGCAGCCTTTCGAACCAGGGGGCAGATACGCAGTATTTT. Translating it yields CASSLSNQGADTQYF.

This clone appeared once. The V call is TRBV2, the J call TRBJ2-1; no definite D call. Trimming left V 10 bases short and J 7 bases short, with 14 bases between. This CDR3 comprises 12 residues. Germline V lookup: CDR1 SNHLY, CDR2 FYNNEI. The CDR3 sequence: CATQASRNEQFF. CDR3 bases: TGTGCCACCCAGGCCAGCAGGAATGAGCAGTTCTTC.

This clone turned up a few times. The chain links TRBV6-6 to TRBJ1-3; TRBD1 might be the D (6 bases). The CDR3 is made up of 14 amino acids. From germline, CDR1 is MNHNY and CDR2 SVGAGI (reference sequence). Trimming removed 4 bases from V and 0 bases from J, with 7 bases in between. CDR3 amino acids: CASSLQGSGNTIYF. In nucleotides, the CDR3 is TGTGCCAGCAGTTTACAGGGCTCTGGAAACACCATATATTTT.

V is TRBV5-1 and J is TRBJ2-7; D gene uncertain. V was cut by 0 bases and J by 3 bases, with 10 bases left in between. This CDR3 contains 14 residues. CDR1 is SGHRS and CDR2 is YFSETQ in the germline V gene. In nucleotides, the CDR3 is TGCGCCAGCAGCTTGGATGCCCCGGGCTACGAGCAGTACTTC. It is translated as CASSLDAPGYEQYF.

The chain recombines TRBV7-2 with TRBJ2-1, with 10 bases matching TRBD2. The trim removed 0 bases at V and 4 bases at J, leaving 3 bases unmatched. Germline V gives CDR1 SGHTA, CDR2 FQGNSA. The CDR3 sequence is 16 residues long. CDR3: CASSLAASGGYNEQFF. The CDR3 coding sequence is TGTGCCAGCAGCTTAGCAGCTAGCGGGGGTTACAATGAGCAGTTCTTC.

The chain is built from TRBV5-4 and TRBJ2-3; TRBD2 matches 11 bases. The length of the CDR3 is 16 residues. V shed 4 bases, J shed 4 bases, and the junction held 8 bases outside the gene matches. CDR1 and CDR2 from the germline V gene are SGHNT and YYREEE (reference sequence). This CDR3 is CASSVAGGPLADTQYF. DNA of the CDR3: TGTGCCAGCAGCGTAGCGGGGGGGCCCTTAGCAGATACGCAGTATTTT.

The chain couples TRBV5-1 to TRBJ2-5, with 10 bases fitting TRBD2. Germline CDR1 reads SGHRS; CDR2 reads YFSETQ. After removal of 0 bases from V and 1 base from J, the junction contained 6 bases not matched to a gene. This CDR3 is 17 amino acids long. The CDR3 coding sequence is TGCGCCAGCAGCTTGGCCGTGATAGCGGGAGGCCAAGAGACCCAGTACTTC. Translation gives CASSLAVIAGGQETQYF.

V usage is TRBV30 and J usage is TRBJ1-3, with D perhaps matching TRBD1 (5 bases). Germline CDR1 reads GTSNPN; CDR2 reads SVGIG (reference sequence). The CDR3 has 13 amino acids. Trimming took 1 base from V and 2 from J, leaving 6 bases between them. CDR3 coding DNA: TGTGCCTGGAGTGGGGGCCCTGGAAACACCATATATTTT. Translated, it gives CAWSGGPGNTIYF. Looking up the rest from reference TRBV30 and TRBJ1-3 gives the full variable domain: SQTIHQWPATLVQPVGSPLSLECTVEGTSNPNLYWYRQAAGRGLQLLFYSVGIGQISSEVPQNLSASRPQDRQFILSSKKLLLSDSGFYLCAWSGGPGNTIYFGEGSWLTVV.